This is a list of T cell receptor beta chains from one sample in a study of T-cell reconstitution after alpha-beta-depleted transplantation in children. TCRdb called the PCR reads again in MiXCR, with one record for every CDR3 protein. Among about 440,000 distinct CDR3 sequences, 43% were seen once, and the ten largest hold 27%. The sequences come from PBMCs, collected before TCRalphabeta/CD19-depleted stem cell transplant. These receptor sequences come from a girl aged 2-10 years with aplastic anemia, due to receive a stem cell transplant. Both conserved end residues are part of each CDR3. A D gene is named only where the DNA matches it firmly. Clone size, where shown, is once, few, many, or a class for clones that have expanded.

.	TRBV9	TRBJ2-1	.	CASSVVGTPTDEQFF	TGTGCCAGCAGCGTAGTAGGGACTCCCACCGACGAGCAGTTCTTC
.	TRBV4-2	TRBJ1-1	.	CASSQELGEAFF	TGTGCCAGCAGCCAAGAGTTGGGTGAAGCTTTCTTT
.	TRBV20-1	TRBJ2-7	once	CSASRGETYEQYF	TGCAGTGCCTCACGGGGCGAGACCTACGAGCAGTACTTC
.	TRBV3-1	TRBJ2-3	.	CASSQGPPDTQYF	TGTGCCAGCAGCCAAGGACCCCCAGATACGCAGTATTTT
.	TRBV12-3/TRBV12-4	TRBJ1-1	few	CASSFSVMNTEAFF	TGTGCCAGCAGTTTCTCGGTCATGAACACTGAAGCTTTCTTT
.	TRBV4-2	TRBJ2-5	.	CASSQRPGAETQYF	TGTGCCAGCAGCCAACGTCCGGGAGCAGAGACCCAGTACTTC
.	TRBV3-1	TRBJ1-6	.	CASSQLAGVNSPLHF	TGTGCCAGCAGCCAATTGGCAGGGGTTAATTCACCCCTCCACTTT
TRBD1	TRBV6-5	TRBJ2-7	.	CASSTKTGGLSYEQYF	TGTGCCAGCAGTACTAAGACAGGGGGTCTCTCCTACGAGCAGTACTTC
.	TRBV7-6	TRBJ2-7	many	CASSLDQNYEQYF	TGTGCCAGCAGCTTAGACCAGAACTACGAGCAGTACTTC
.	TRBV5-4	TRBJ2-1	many	CASSPTRGHNEQFF	TGTGCCAGCAGCCCGACGCGGGGACACAATGAGCAGTTCTTC
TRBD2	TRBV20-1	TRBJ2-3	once	CSAPRGKDTQYF	TGCAGTGCTCCGCGGGGGAAAGATACGCAGTATTTT
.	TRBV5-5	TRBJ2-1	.	CASSLLRSRGLYNEQFF	TGTGCCAGCAGCTTGTTACGGTCGCGGGGACTCTACAATGAGCAGTTCTTC
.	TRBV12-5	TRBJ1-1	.	CASGSGLNTEAFF	TGTGCTAGTGGTTCCGGATTGAACACTGAAGCTTTCTTT
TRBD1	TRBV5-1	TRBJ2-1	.	CASSSGVGTGTYNEQFF	TGCGCCAGCAGCTCTGGAGTAGGGACAGGGACTTACAATGAGCAGTTCTTC
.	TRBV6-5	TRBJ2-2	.	CASSWSGELFF	TGTGCCAGCAGTTGGAGCGGGGAGCTGTTTTTT
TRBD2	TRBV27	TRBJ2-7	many	CASRLLSGGHEQYF	TGTGCCAGCAGACTCCTTAGCGGGGGCCACGAGCAGTACTTC
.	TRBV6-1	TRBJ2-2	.	CASTSDSYTGELFF	TGTGCCAGCACCTCGGACAGTTACACCGGGGAGCTGTTTTTT
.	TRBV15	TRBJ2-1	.	CATRDMGNEQFF	TGTGCCACCAGGGACATGGGCAATGAGCAGTTCTTC
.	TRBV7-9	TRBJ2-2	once	CASSFLAANTGELFF	TGTGCCAGCAGCTTTCTGGCCGCGAACACCGGGGAGCTGTTTTTT
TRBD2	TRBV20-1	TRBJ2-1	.	CSGSTSGDNEQFF	TGCAGTGGCAGTACTAGCGGGGACAATGAGCAGTTCTTC
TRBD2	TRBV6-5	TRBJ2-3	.	CASSLILAGVTDTQYF	TGTGCCAGCAGTTTAATTTTAGCGGGAGTCACAGATACGCAGTATTTT
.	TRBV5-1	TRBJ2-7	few	CASSPGQSAAYEQYF	TGCGCCAGCAGCCCTGGACAGAGCGCAGCCTACGAGCAGTACTTC
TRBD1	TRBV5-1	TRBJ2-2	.	CATKGANPGELFF	TGCGCCACCAAGGGGGCGAACCCCGGGGAGCTGTTTTTT
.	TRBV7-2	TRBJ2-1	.	CASRTEGLYNEQFF	TGTGCCAGCAGAACCGAGGGACTTTACAATGAGCAGTTCTTC
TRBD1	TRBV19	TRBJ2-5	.	CASSIVGQQETQYF	TGTGCCAGTAGTATAGTGGGACAGCAAGAGACCCAGTACTTC
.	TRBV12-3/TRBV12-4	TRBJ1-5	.	CASSLGQEHNQPQHF	TGTGCCAGCAGTTTAGGGCAGGAGCATAATCAGCCCCAGCATTTT